A selection of T cell receptor beta chains follows, all from one sample in a study of cytomegalovirus exposure and HLA in healthy donors. Libraries were prepared by immunoSEQ multiplex PCR; TCRdb keeps only in-frame clonotypes and omits some of them. This sample has some 150,000 clones, with 75% to 80% found just once. Sequenced sample: PBMCs. The receptors here all came from a male donor in good health and CMV-seronegative. Both conserved end residues are part of each CDR3. The order of the fields is D gene, V gene, clone size, J gene, CDR3 DNA, CDR3 protein. A D gene is named only where the DNA matches it firmly. Some rows mark clone size as missing; the rest say once, few, many or name a class of expanded clone.

NA	TRBV11-3	NA	TRBJ2-1	TGTGCCAGCAGCCGGGGGTCCAGGGGGTATGAGCAGTTCTTC	CASSRGSRGYEQFF
NA	TRBV19	NA	TRBJ1-4	TGTGCCAGTAGTATAGATCGGGAGGAAAAACTGTTTTTT	CASSIDREEKLFF
NA	TRBV30	NA	TRBJ1-1	TGTGCCTGGAGTTTGGGGGGCACTGAAGCTTTCTTT	CAWSLGGTEAFF
NA	TRBV9	NA	TRBJ1-1	TGTGCCAGCAGCGTAGGCGGCTCAGGGACTGAAGCTTTCTTT	CASSVGGSGTEAFF
NA	TRBV18	NA	TRBJ1-1	TGTGCCAGCTCATACACAGGAGAAGCTTTCTTT	CASSYTGEAFF
TRBD2	TRBV7-8	once	TRBJ2-7	TGTGCCAGCAGCTTCCTGGGACTAGCGGGGGCCTACGAGCAGTACTTC	CASSFLGLAGAYEQYF
NA	TRBV7-8	once	TRBJ1-5	TGTGCCAGCAGCTTAAGGCAGGTCAATCAGCCCCAGCATTTT	CASSLRQVNQPQHF
TRBD1	TRBV29-1	many	TRBJ2-2	TGCAGCGTACCAGCCGGGACAGCTAACACCGGGGAGCTGTTTTTT	CSVPAGTANTGELFF
TRBD1	TRBV6-5	NA	TRBJ2-7	TGTGCCAGCAGTTATCTCCGGACAGGGGACCACGAGCAGTACTTC	CASSYLRTGDHEQYF
TRBD1	TRBV27	NA	TRBJ1-2	TGTGCCAGCAGTTTATCGGGAGACAGGGCTCGCTATGGCTACACCTTC	CASSLSGDRARYGYTF
NA	TRBV6-6	few	TRBJ1-2	TGTGCCAGCAGTGCCGACAGCCTTAGAGGCTACACCTTC	CASSADSLRGYTF
NA	TRBV30	NA	TRBJ2-7	TGTGCCTGTGGGCCTGGGGGGGGCCTCTCCTACGAGCAGTACTTC	CACGPGGGLSYEQYF
TRBD1	TRBV18	NA	TRBJ1-6	TGTGCCAGCTCAGCGGACAGGGCCAGCTCCTATAATTCACCCCTCCACTTT	CASSADRASSYNSPLHF
TRBD1	TRBV11-2	once	TRBJ2-2	TGTGCCAGCAGCCGAGACAGGGGGCCCGGGGAGCTGTTTTTT	CASSRDRGPGELFF
NA	TRBV4-3	NA	TRBJ2-5	TGCGCCAGCAGCCAAGATCGCGGCCGCCCCGGGGCCCAGTACTTC	CASSQDRGRPGAQYF
NA	TRBV5-1	NA	TRBJ2-7	TGCGCCAGCAGCCTCGCAGGGGACGAGCAGTACTTC	CASSLAGDEQYF
NA	TRBV6-5	NA	TRBJ2-7	TGTGCCAGCAGTTACGGGCAACTTTACGAGCAGTACTTC	CASSYGQLYEQYF
NA	TRBV18	NA	TRBJ1-4	TGTGCCAGCTCCCCCGATACGGCAACTAATGAAAAACTGTTTTTT	CASSPDTATNEKLFF
TRBD2	TRBV6-5	few	TRBJ2-7	TGTGCCAGCAGTCCACGTGCGGGGGGCCGATACGAGCAGTACTTC	CASSPRAGGRYEQYF
NA	TRBV25-1	NA	TRBJ2-7	TGTGCCAGCAGTGAATCCGGGTACTACGAGCAGTACTTC	CASSESGYYEQYF
TRBD2	TRBV5-4	NA	TRBJ2-7	TGTGCCAGCAGCTTGAGGAGCGGGGGGCCCCTCGACGAGCAGTACTTC	CASSLRSGGPLDEQYF
NA	TRBV4-2	few	TRBJ2-7	TGTGCCAGCAGCCAAGGAGGGAGCTCCTACGAGCAGTACTTC	CASSQGGSSYEQYF
TRBD2	TRBV4-3	NA	TRBJ2-1	TGCGCCAGCACCCTCAGCGGGAACTCCTACAATGAGCAGTTCTTC	CASTLSGNSYNEQFF
TRBD1	TRBV7-2	NA	TRBJ1-2	TGTGCCAGCAGCTACAGTACAGGGGGCGACTATGGCTACACCTTC	CASSYSTGGDYGYTF
TRBD1	TRBV10-3	NA	TRBJ2-1	TGTGCCATCAGTGAGTCGTTCGGGACAGGGTCATACAATGAGCAGTTCTTC	CAISESFGTGSYNEQFF
NA	TRBV11-2	NA	TRBJ1-1	TGTGCCAGCAGCTCATACACGAACACTGAAGCTTTCTTT	CASSSYTNTEAFF